This TCR beta chain appears in the sequencing data of a study of T cells in Graves' hyperthyroidism and ophthalmopathy. This clonotype was recorded at least ten times. RNA transcripts provided the source from which TCR beta CDR3 regions were amplified. An initial round of RT-PCR targeting the TCR CDR3 relied on the HTBI primer set. TCRdb independently ran MiXCR on the multiplex PCR reads; one entry per CDR3 protein. The table records 690,000 or so distinct CDR3 sequences, around 20% of them present only once. Germline V gives CDR1 SEHNR, CDR2 FQNEAQ (reference sequence). Trimming shortened V by 1 base and J by 6 bases, and 6 bases separated the two germline ends. There are 13 residues in the CDR3.

The chain joins TRBV7-9 to TRBJ1-4; D not certain. Sequencing was carried out using blood. The source of this sequence is a woman between 50 and 59 years old with Graves' hyperthyroidism that later progressed to Graves' ophthalmopathy. As DNA, the CDR3 is TGTGCCAGCAGCTTAGTTGCCGATGAAAAACTGTTTTTT. This codes for CASSLVADEKLFF.